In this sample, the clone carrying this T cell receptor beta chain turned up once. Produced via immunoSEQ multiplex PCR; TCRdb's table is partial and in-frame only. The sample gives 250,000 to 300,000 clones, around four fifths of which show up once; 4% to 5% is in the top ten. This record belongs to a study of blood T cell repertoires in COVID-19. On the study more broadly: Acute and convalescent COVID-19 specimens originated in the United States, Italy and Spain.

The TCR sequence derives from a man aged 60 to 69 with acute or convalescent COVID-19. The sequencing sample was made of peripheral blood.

CDR3 amino acids: CASSLARVEQYF. The CDR3 bases are TGTGCCAGCAGCTTGGCCAGGGTCGAGCAGTACTTC. The chain combines TRBV5-8 with TRBJ2-7, with a weak D call TRBD1 (5 bases). The V and J ends lost 0 bases and 6 bases respectively, with 7 bases between them. The germline gives CDR1 SGHTS, CDR2 YDEGEE. The CDR3 is 12 residues long.